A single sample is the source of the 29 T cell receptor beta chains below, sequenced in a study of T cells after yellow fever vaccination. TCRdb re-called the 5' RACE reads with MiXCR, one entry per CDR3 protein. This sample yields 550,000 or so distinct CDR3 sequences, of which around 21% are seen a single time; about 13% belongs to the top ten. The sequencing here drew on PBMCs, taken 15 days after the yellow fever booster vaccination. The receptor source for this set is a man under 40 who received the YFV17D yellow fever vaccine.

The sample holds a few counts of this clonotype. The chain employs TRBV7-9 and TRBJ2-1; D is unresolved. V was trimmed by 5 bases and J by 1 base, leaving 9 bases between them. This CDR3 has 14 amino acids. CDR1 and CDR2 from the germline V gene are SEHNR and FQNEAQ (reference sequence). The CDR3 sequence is CASSGWLSYNEQFF. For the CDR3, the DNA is TGTGCCAGCAGCGGGTGGCTGTCCTACAATGAGCAGTTCTTC.

CDR3 sequence reads: CASCPRGPSVHEQYF. Written as DNA, the CDR3 is TGCGCCAGCTGTCCCAGGGGACCGTCCGTCCACGAGCAGTACTTC. The rearrangement uses TRBV5-1 and TRBJ2-7; D is possibly TRBD1 (6 bases). This CDR3 is built from 15 residues. Trimming left V 7 bases short and J 5 bases short, with 22 bases between. CDR1 and CDR2 from the germline V gene are SGHRS and YFSETQ.

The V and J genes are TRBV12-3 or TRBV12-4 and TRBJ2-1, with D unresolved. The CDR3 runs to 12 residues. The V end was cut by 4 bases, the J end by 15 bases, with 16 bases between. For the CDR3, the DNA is TGTGCCAGCAGTTCGACCCCAATGGTGCCGTTCTTC. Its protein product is CASSSTPMVPFF.

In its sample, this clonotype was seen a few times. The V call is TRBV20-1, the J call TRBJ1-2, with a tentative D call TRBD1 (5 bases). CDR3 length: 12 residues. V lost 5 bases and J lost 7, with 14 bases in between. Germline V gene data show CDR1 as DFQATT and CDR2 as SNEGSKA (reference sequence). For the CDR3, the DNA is TGCAGTGCTTCCCGTACAGACAGTGGCTACACCTTC. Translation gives CSASRTDSGYTF.

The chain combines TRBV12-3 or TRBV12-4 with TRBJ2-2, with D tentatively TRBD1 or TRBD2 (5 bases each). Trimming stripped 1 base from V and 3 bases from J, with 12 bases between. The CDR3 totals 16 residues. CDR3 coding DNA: TGTGCCAGCAGTTTAGTGGGGGTTTTTGACACCGGGGAGCTGTTTTTT. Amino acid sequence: CASSLVGVFDTGELFF.

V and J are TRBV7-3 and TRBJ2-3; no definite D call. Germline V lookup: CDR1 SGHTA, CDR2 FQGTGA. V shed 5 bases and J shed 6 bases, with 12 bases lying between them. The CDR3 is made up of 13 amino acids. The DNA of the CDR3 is TGTGCCAGCAGCCCGCGGTTCGGTGATACGCAGTATTTT. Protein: CASSPRFGDTQYF.

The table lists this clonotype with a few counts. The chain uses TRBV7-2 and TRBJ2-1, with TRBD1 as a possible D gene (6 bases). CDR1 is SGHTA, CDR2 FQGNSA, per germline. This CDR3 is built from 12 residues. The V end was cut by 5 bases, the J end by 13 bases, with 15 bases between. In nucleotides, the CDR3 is TGTGCCAGCAGCCGGGTGGTGGACAGACAGTTCTTC. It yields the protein CASSRVVDRQFF.

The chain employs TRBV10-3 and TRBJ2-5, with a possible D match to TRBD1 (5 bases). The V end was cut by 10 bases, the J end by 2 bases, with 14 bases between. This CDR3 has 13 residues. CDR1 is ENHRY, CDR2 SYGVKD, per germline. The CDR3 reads CASSRPGQETQYF. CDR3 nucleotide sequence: TGTGCCAGTTCCCGGCCAGGGCAAGAGACCCAGTACTTC.

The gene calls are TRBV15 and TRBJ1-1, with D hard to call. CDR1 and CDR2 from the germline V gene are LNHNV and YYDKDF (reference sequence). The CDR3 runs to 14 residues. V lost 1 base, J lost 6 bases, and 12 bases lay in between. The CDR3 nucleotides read TGTGCCACCAGCAGAGCAAGGGTACGGGCTGAAGCTTTCTTT. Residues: CATSRARVRAEAFF. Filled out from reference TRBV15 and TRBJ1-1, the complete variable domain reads DAMVIQNPRYQVTQFGKPVTLSCSQTLNHNVMYWYQQKSSQAPKLLFHYYDKDFNNEADTPDNFQSRRPNTSFCFLDIRSPGLGDTAMYLCATSRARVRAEAFFGQGTRLTVV.

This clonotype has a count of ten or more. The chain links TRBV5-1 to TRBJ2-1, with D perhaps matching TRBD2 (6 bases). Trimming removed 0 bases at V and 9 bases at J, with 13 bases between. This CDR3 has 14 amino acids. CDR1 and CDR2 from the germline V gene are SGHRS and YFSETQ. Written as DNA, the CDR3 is TGCGCCAGCAGCTTGGATCCTAGCGAAGGTGAGCAGTTCTTC. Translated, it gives CASSLDPSEGEQFF.

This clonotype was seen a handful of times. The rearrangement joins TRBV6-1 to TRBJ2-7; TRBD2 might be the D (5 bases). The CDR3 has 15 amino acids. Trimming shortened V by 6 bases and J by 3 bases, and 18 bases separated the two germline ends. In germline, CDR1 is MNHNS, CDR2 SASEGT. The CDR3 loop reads CASSRNGGSSYEQYF. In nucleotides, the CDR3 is TGTGCCAGCAGCCGAAATGGTGGGAGTAGCTACGAGCAGTACTTC.

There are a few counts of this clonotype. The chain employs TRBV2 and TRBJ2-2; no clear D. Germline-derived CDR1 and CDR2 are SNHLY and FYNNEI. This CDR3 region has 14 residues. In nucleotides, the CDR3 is TGTGGCGCGAGAGCACTTGCGAACACCGGGGAGCTGTTTTTT. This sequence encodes CGARALANTGELFF.

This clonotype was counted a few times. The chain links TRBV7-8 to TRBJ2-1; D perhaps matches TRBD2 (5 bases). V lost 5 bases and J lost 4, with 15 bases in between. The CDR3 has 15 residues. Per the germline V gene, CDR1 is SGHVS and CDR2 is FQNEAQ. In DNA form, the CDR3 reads TGTGCCAGCAGCCCGGGCGCGGGCGCTTACAATGAGCAGTTCTTC. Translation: CASSPGAGAYNEQFF.

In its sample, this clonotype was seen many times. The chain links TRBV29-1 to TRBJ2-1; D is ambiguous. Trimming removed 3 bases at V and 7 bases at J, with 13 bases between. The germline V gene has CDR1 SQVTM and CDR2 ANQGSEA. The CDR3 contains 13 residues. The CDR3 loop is CSVDGSRLNEQFF. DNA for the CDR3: TGCAGCGTTGATGGCAGTCGGCTTAATGAGCAGTTCTTC.

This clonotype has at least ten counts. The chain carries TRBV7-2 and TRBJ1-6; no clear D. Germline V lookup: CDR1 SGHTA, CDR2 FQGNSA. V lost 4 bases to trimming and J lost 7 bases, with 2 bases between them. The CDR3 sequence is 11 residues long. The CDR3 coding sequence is TGTGCCAGCAGCTCAAATTCACCCCTCCACTTT. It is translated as CASSSNSPLHF.

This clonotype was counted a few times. The DNA for the CDR3 is TGTGCCAGCAACCCCAGGGATTCATCTCATGGCTACACCTTC. Translation: CASNPRDSSHGYTF. This rearrangement joins TRBV12-3 or TRBV12-4 to TRBJ1-2; possibly TRBD1 for D (5 bases). Trimming left V 7 bases short and J 6 bases short, with 18 bases between. CDR3 size: 14 residues.

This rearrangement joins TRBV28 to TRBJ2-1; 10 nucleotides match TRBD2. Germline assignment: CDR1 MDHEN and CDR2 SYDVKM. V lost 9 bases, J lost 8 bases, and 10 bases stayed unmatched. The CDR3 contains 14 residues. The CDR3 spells CASFLAGAKDEQFF. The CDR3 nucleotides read TGTGCCAGTTTTCTAGCGGGAGCTAAGGATGAGCAGTTCTTC.

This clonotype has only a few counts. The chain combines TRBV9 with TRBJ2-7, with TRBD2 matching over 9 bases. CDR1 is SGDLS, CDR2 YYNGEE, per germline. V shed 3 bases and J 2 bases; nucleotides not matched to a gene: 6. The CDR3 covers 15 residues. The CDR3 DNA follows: TGTGCCAGCAGCGAAGGTAGCGGGAGTCCCTACGAGCAGTACTTC. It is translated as CASSEGSGSPYEQYF.

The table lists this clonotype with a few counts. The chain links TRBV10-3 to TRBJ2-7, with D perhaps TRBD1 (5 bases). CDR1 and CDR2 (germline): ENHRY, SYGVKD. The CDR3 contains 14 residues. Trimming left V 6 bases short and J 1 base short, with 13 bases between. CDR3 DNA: TGTGCCATCAGCTGGACAAATACTTCCTACGAGCAGTACTTC. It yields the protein CAISWTNTSYEQYF.

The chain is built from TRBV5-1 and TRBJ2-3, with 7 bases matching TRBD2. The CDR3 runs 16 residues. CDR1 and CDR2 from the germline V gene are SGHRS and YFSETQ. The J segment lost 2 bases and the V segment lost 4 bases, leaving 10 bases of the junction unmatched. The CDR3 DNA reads TGCGCCAGCAGCGCCCTAGCGGACCTAAACACAGATACGCAGTATTTT. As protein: CASSALADLNTDTQYF.

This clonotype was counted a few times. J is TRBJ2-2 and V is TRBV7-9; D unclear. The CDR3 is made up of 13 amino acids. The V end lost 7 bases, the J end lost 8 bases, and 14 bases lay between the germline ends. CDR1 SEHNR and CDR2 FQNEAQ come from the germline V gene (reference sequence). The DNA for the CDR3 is TGTGCCAGCAACCCTCCTTCTAGAGGGGAGCTGTTTTTT. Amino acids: CASNPPSRGELFF.

The CDR3 spells CATLYTGELFF. The CDR3 DNA follows: TGTGCCACCCTTTACACCGGGGAGCTGTTTTTT. The V call is TRBV19, the J call TRBJ2-2; D ambiguous. V lost 10 bases and J lost 3, with 6 bases in between. The CDR3 covers 11 residues. The germline CDR1 and CDR2 sequences are LNHDA and SQIVND (reference sequence).

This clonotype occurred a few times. CDR3: CTAILGNTIYF. For the CDR3, the DNA is TGCACCGCAATTCTTGGAAACACCATATATTTT. The chain joins TRBV29-1 to TRBJ1-3; D gene unclear. Germline V lookup: CDR1 SQVTM, CDR2 ANQGSEA. The CDR3 length is 11 residues.

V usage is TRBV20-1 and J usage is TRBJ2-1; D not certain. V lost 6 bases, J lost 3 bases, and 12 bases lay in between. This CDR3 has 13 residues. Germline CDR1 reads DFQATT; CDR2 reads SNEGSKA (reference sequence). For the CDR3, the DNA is TGCAGTGCCTTAGGCACGGACTACAATGAGCAGTTCTTC. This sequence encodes CSALGTDYNEQFF.

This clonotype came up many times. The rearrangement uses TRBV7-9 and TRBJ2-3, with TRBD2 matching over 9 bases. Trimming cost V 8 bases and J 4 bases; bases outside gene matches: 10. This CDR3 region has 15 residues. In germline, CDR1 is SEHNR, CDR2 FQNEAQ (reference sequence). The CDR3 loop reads CASEDSGRGSDTQYF. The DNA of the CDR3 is TGTGCCAGCGAAGATAGCGGGAGAGGGTCAGATACGCAGTATTTT.

CDR3: CASSPRTQETQYF. CDR3 DNA: TGTGCCAGCAGTCCTAGGACCCAAGAGACCCAGTACTTC. The chain employs TRBV12-3 or TRBV12-4 and TRBJ2-5; the D is unclear. This CDR3 has 13 residues. V lost 5 bases to trimming and J lost 1 base, with 8 bases between them.

CDR3 nucleotide sequence: TGTGCCAGCAGGATAACGGGACATCCGAACACCGGGGAGCTGTTTTTT. Protein sequence: CASRITGHPNTGELFF. The chain links TRBV6-1 to TRBJ2-2; the D gene is possibly TRBD1 (6 bases). Germline CDR1 MNHNS, CDR2 SASEGT. This CDR3 has 16 amino acids. Trimming took off 6 bases at V and 0 bases at J, with 14 bases between the two ends.

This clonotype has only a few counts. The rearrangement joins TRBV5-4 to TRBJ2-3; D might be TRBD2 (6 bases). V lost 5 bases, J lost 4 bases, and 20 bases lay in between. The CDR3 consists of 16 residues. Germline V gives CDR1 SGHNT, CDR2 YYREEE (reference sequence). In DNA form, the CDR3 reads TGTGCCAGCAGACGGGACTTAACAGCAAGCCCAGATACGCAGTATTTT. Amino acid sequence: CASRRDLTASPDTQYF.

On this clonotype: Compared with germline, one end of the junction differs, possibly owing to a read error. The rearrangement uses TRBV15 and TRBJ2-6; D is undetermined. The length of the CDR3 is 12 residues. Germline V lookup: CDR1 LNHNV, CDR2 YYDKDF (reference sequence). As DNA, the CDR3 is TGTGCCTCCAGTTTGGGGGCCAACGTCCTGACTTTC. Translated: CASSLGANVLTF.